This paragraph reports one T cell receptor (beta chain). Its target is unknown. This entry is derived from a study of T cell responses to AZD1222 COVID-19 vaccine. Study-wide points: Researchers took repertoire samples only after the peak T cell response had come. Reportedly, nearly half of unique spike TCRs recognized epitopes outside B.1.351/B.1.1.7 mutations. Elevations in Spike-specific TCR breadth and depth followed administration of two AZD1222 doses. Along spike, vaccine-associated CD4 TCRs were found throughout, with dominance at 160-218 and 743-854.

The CDR3 has 14 amino acids. Germline V gene sequence: CDR1 SNHLY, CDR2 FYNNEI. V was pared by 7 bases and J by 5 bases, with 16 bases between. Sequencing was performed with immunoSEQ multiplex PCR; in TCRdb, only in-frame clones are kept and a portion is missing. This sample has approximately 100,000 clones, with around 87% found just once. J is TRBJ2-3 and V is TRBV2; possible D gene TRBD2, 7 bases. The material sequenced was peripheral blood, taken on day 0 of AZD1222 vaccination. This sequence was found in an adult in good health. CDR3 protein: CASTRGAAGDTQYF. DNA of the CDR3: TGTGCCAGCACACGGGGGGCGGCTGGAGATACGCAGTATTTT.